A selection of T cell receptor beta chains follows, all from one sample in a study of T cell responses to AZD1222 COVID-19 vaccine. Only in-frame clones appear in the TCRdb table, and some are missing; sequencing was by immunoSEQ multiplex PCR. The sample lists 90,000 or so clones, approximately 88% occurring once. Material: peripheral blood, obtained on day 0 of AZD1222 vaccination. These receptors were obtained from an adult in good health. CDR3s leave out the opening cysteine and the closing phenylalanine or tryptophan. The D gene is left open where the match is weak.

J: TRBJ1-2
V: TRBV2
D: TRBD1
CDR3: ASSERQGPYGYT

J: TRBJ2-7
V: TRBV4-1
D: NA
CDR3: ASSLPPPGAYEQY

J: TRBJ1-6
V: TRBV4-2
D: NA
CDR3: ASNRDNSPLH

J: TRBJ1-1
V: TRBV6-5
D: TRBD1
CDR3: ASSSRGTGTNTEAF

J: TRBJ2-7
V: TRBV6-5
D: TRBD1
CDR3: AAGQGPYEQY

J: TRBJ2-1
V: TRBV10-3
D: NA
CDR3: AISEGASSYNEQF

J: TRBJ1-1
V: TRBV19
D: NA
CDR3: ATRRESLNTEAF

J: TRBJ2-7
V: TRBV29-1
D: TRBD2
CDR3: SVVPGGRLSLGEQY

J: TRBJ1-6
V: TRBV11-3
D: NA
CDR3: ASSLSTHNSPLH

J: TRBJ2-2
V: TRBV5-5
D: NA
CDR3: ASSPSRTNTGELF

J: TRBJ2-7
V: TRBV28
D: TRBD1
CDR3: ASNPLQGQAYEQY

J: TRBJ2-5
V: TRBV28
D: NA
CDR3: ASSEIGETQY

J: TRBJ1-5
V: TRBV5-1
D: NA
CDR3: ASSLTGISNQPQH

J: TRBJ1-6
V: TRBV28
D: NA
CDR3: ASSSTGASPLH

J: TRBJ2-2
V: TRBV3-1/TRBV3-2
D: TRBD2
CDR3: ASSLFKLSSGSAGELF

J: TRBJ1-2
V: TRBV28
D: NA
CDR3: ASRVPRGPGRGGYT

J: TRBJ1-2
V: TRBV2
D: NA
CDR3: ASNAGSPDYGYT

J: TRBJ2-7
V: TRBV9
D: NA
CDR3: ASSVGGINSYEQY

J: TRBJ1-6
V: TRBV6-1
D: NA
CDR3: ASSELTGGSNSPLH

J: TRBJ1-2
V: TRBV5-1
D: TRBD1
CDR3: ASSGGQGAQNYGYT

J: TRBJ1-4
V: TRBV6-5
D: NA
CDR3: ASSYESGRSKKLF

J: TRBJ2-2
V: TRBV28
D: TRBD1
CDR3: ASSLSGGTGELF

J: TRBJ2-7
V: TRBV9
D: TRBD2
CDR3: ASSVAPRAGAAYEQY

J: TRBJ2-1
V: TRBV10-3
D: NA
CDR3: AISDQLENEQF

J: TRBJ2-2
V: TRBV10-3
D: NA
CDR3: AISNRWSGELF

J: TRBJ2-3
V: TRBV5-1
D: TRBD2
CDR3: ASSAGLAGVTDTQY

J: TRBJ2-3
V: TRBV5-1
D: NA
CDR3: ASSLEGKGTDTQY

J: TRBJ2-3
V: TRBV6-4
D: NA
CDR3: ASGQGVTDTQY

J: TRBJ2-7
V: TRBV2
D: NA
CDR3: ASSQFKGSYEQY

J: TRBJ2-1
V: TRBV24-1
D: TRBD2
CDR3: ATSRVGLAGGSSEQF

J: TRBJ2-4
V: TRBV3-1/TRBV3-2
D: NA
CDR3: ASSQSKTSIQY

J: TRBJ1-1
V: TRBV4-2
D: TRBD1
CDR3: ASSTRDSYTEAF

J: TRBJ1-4
V: TRBV9
D: TRBD1
CDR3: ASSVELNIQTGDEKLF

J: TRBJ2-5
V: TRBV5-1
D: TRBD2
CDR3: ASSPGLARETQY

J: TRBJ1-5
V: TRBV16
D: TRBD1
CDR3: ASSPTGGGNQPQH